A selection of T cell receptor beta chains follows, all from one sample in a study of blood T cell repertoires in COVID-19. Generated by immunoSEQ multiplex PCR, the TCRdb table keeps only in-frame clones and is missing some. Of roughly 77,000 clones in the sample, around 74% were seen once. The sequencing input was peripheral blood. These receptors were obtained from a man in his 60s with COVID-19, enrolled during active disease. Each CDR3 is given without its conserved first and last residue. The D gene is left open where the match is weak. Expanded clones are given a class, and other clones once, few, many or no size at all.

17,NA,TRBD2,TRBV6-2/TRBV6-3,ASSTGLTSGSSGANVLT
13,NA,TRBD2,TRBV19,ASSGGRGGMNEQF
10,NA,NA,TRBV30,AWSVSRNTIY
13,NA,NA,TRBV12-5,ASGSTTGYQETQY
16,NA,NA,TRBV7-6,ASSLEAGQSSYNSPLH
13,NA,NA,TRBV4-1,ASSGSWRDNEKLF
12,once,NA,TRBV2,ASRLRQSSYEQY
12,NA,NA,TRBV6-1,ASSEIGGGQPQH
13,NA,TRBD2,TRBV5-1,ASTLAGPYQETQY
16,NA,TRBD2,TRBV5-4,ASSLDLAGGPNTGELF
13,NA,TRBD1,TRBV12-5,ASGPDRGFTDTQY
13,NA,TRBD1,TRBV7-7,ASSPRTGTQETQY
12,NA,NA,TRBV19,ASSTGFLNYGYT
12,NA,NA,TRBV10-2,ASSSGGTNEKLF
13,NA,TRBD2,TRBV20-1,SASLGGSSTDTQY
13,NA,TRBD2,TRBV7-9,ASGPPRAGGELRY
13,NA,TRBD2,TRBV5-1,ASSSGLAGGLEQY
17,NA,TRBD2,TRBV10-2,ASSTSGLAGVANTGELF
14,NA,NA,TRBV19,ASQQPRGGYNEKLF
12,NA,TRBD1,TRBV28,ASSLRQGRNTIY
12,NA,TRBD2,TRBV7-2,ASSPIAGFDTQY
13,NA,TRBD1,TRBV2,ASRPRTGFSSPLH
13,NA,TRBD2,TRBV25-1,ASGLAGVRTGELF
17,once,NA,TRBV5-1,ASSLWRGEPFSGANVLT